The 5 T cell receptor beta chains reported below all come from one sample, sequenced in a study of blood T cell repertoires in COVID-19. The protocol was immunoSEQ multiplex PCR, while the TCRdb copy is restricted to in-frame clones and leaves out a portion. The sample consists of 200,000 to 250,000 clones, roughly 90% of them appearing once. Specimen: PBMCs or T cells enriched from blood (not recorded which). The receptors derive from a man under 40 who had been exposed to COVID-19.

The chain employs TRBV5-1 and TRBJ2-7, with TRBD2 identical over 8 bases. The junction had 7 bases not matched to a gene; V was cut back by 4 bases and J by 4 bases. This CDR3 has 14 amino acids. Germline CDR1 and CDR2: SGHRS and YFSETQ. In nucleotides, the CDR3 is TGCGCCAGCAGCACCGAGCGGGGGAGTTACGAGCAGTACTTC. Translated: CASSTERGSYEQYF.

This clone has a handful of counts. The chain employs TRBV30 and TRBJ2-3; 8 positions match TRBD2. Germline trimming cut 0 bases from V and 2 bases from J; bases unmatched to any gene: 7. The CDR3 runs to 16 residues. CDR1 and CDR2 (germline): GTSNPN, SVGIG (reference sequence). The CDR3 coding sequence is TGTGCCTGGAGTGTACGGGGCGGGGGGACCACAGATACGCAGTATTTT. This codes for CAWSVRGGGTTDTQYF.

V is TRBV11-2 and J is TRBJ1-1, with TRBD1 identical over 8 bases. After removal of 5 bases from V and 2 bases from J, the junction contained 7 bases not matched to a gene. The CDR3 runs 15 residues. The germline V gene has CDR1 SGHAT and CDR2 FQNNGV. The CDR3 reads CASSPQTGENTEAFF. In nucleotides, the CDR3 is TGTGCCAGCAGCCCTCAGACAGGGGAAAACACTGAAGCTTTCTTT.

The V and J genes are TRBV11-2 and TRBJ2-3; 9 positions agree with TRBD2. This CDR3 contains 16 residues. Germline loops: CDR1 SGHAT, CDR2 FQNNGV. V trimming: 2 bases; J trimming: 2 bases; junction bases outside the gene matches: 5. The CDR3 region is CASSLSTSGNTDTQYF. CDR3 in DNA: TGTGCCAGCAGCTTATCGACTAGCGGCAACACAGATACGCAGTATTTT.

This chain uses TRBV7-9 with TRBJ2-5, with 12 bases identical to TRBD2. The CDR3 is 18 amino acids. Germline CDR1 is SEHNR and CDR2 is FQNEAQ (reference sequence). The V and J ends lost 3 bases and 0 bases, in that order; junction bases with no gene match: 8. The CDR3 reads CASSLMTSGGLYQETQYF. CDR3 DNA sequence: TGTGCCAGCAGCTTGATGACTAGCGGGGGCTTGTACCAAGAGACCCAGTACTTC.